These 32 T cell receptor beta chains were all obtained from the same sample, sequenced in a study of human versus mouse CDR3 diversity and MHC coevolution. Assay: immunoSEQ multiplex PCR; the TCRdb copy retains only in-frame clones and omits some. The repertoire consists of tens of thousands of clones, with 93% occurring once and the leading ten covering approximately 1.5%. Sequencing was done on a sample of naive CD4+ T cells from blood. This sample's subset: CD45RO-negative CD62L-positive naive CD4 T cells. The receptors originated from a person between 25 and 70 years old in good health.

This chain connects TRBV6-6 to TRBJ2-3; unclear D gene. With 7 bases removed from V and 2 bases from J, the gap between germline ends came to 10 bases. The CDR3 length is 13 residues. The germline V gene encodes CDR1 MNHNY and CDR2 SVGAGI (reference sequence). CDR3 protein: CASKNSITDTQYF. As DNA, the CDR3 is TGTGCCAGCAAGAACAGTATCACAGATACGCAGTATTTT.

This clone was observed a single time. The CDR3 bases are TGCAGCGTTGATAGGGGCAGGAGCTCCTACAATGAGCAGTTCTTC. Protein: CSVDRGRSSYNEQFF. This chain connects TRBV29-1 to TRBJ2-1; D might be TRBD1 (5 bases). V lost 3 bases and J 0 bases, leaving 12 bases between the germline ends. Germline CDR1 reads SQVTM; CDR2 reads ANQGSEA. The CDR3 consists of 15 residues.

The chain carries TRBV7-6 and TRBJ2-2, with 10 positions matching TRBD2. V shed 3 bases, J shed 1 base, and the junction held 2 bases outside the gene matches. Germline assignment: CDR1 SGHVS and CDR2 FNYEAQ. CDR3 length: 16 amino acids. In DNA form, the CDR3 reads TGTGCCAGCAGCTTCGGACTAGCGGTGAACACCGGGGAGCTGTTTTTT. It yields the protein CASSFGLAVNTGELFF.

The chain is built from TRBV19 and TRBJ2-7, with 7 bases lining up with TRBD1. This CDR3 spans 13 amino acids. Looked up from germline, CDR1 is LNHDA and CDR2 is SQIVND (reference sequence). V was pared by 5 bases and J by 6 bases, with 7 bases of the junction left unmatched. The CDR3 region has the DNA TGTGCCAGTAGTTCGACAGGGCCTATCGAGCAGTACTTC. Protein: CASSSTGPIEQYF. Together with reference TRBV19 and TRBJ2-7, the CDR3 gives the full variable domain: DGGITQSPKYLFRKEGQNVTLSCEQNLNHDAMYWYRQDPGQGLRLIYYSQIVNDFQKGDIAEGYSVSREKKESFPLTVTSAQKNPTAFYLCASSSTGPIEQYFGPGTRLTVT.

The CDR3 region is CASSPRASGGVTGELFF. In DNA form, the CDR3 reads TGCGCCAGCAGCCCGAGAGCTAGCGGGGGTGTCACCGGGGAGCTGTTTTTT. V and J are TRBV4-3 and TRBJ2-2, with 10 bases fitting TRBD2. This CDR3 contains 17 residues. V dropped 4 bases and J dropped 4; count of bases not matched to a gene: 9. Germline CDR1 and CDR2: LGHNA and YSLEER.

This chain links TRBV4-3 with TRBJ2-5; D unresolved. The CDR3 runs to 14 residues. V shed 0 bases and J shed 5 bases, with 10 bases lying between them. CDR1 is LGHNA and CDR2 is YSLEER in the germline V gene. The CDR3 DNA follows: TGCGCCAGCAGCCAAGATCCTCGGAGTGAGACCCAGTACTTC. Residues: CASSQDPRSETQYF.

The sample holds a few counts of this clone. V and J are TRBV21-1 and TRBJ1-1; the table's D gene call, TRBD1, was not cross checked with the DNA. TRBV21-1 is given as a pseudogene. The CDR3 length is 15 residues. CDR3 loop: CASSKDGRGATEAFF. The CDR3 DNA reads TGTGCCAGCAGCAAAGATGGTAGGGGTGCCACTGAAGCTTTCTTT.

There are a few counts of this clone. The chain uses TRBV18 and TRBJ1-3, with D tentatively TRBD1 (5 bases). The CDR3 extends over 13 amino acids. V was pared by 2 bases and J by 8 bases, with 10 bases between. The germline gives CDR1 KGHSH, CDR2 LQKENI. DNA for the CDR3: TGTGCCAGCTCACCAGGGGCTGCGGACACCATATATTTT. Protein product: CASSPGAADTIYF.

The rearrangement joins TRBV6-1 to TRBJ2-7; tentative D call: TRBD2 (5 bases). CDR3 length: 11 amino acids. Germline V CDR1 and CDR2: MNHNS, SASEGT. V lost 7 bases, J lost 7 bases, and 11 bases lay in between. CDR3: CASTLGKEQYF. CDR3 coding DNA: TGTGCCAGCACCCTCGGGAAGGAGCAGTACTTC.

The chain couples TRBV6-4 to TRBJ1-1; TRBD1 might be the D (5 bases). The length of the CDR3 is 16 residues. Germline V gene data show CDR1 as MRHNA and CDR2 as SNTAGT. V was cut by 0 bases and J by 1 base, with 12 bases left in between. The CDR3 bases are TGTGCCAGCAGTGACTCTTGGGGCACCCGGAACACTGAAGCTTTCTTT. Translating it yields CASSDSWGTRNTEAFF.

This clone was recorded once. The rearrangement joins TRBV30 to TRBJ1-1; D ambiguous. Germline CDR1 reads GTSNPN; CDR2 reads SVGIG (reference sequence). The CDR3 sequence is 11 residues long. V shed 0 bases and J shed 5 bases, with 4 bases lying between them. CDR3 sequence: CAWSVQTEAFF. CDR3 in DNA: TGTGCCTGGAGTGTACAGACTGAAGCTTTCTTT. Drawing the rest from reference TRBV30 and TRBJ1-1, the complete variable domain is SQTIHQWPATLVQPVGSPLSLECTVEGTSNPNLYWYRQAAGRGLQLLFYSVGIGQISSEVPQNLSASRPQDRQFILSSKKLLLSDSGFYLCAWSVQTEAFFGQGTRLTVV.

This clone was detected only once. The chain is built from TRBV11-2 and TRBJ2-5; 9 nucleotides align to TRBD2. Germline CDR1 and CDR2: SGHAT and FQNNGV. The V gene end was trimmed by 1 base and the J gene end by 1 base; junction bases not matched to a gene: 1. This CDR3 is 15 amino acids long. The CDR3 is CASSLASGVQETQYF. In DNA form, the CDR3 reads TGTGCCAGCAGCTTAGCTAGCGGGGTCCAAGAGACCCAGTACTTC.

V gene TRBV7-9 combines with J gene TRBJ2-1; 8 bases align to TRBD2. From germline, CDR1 is SEHNR and CDR2 FQNEAQ (reference sequence). Trimming cost V 4 bases and J 0 bases; bases outside gene matches: 8. The length of the CDR3 is 17 residues. For the CDR3, the DNA is TGTGCCAGCAGCTATCCGGGGGGGATAAGCTCCTACAATGAGCAGTTCTTC. Protein: CASSYPGGISSYNEQFF.

The V gene is TRBV28, the J gene TRBJ2-7, with 11 bases lining up with TRBD2. CDR1 is MDHEN and CDR2 is SYDVKM in the germline V gene. The CDR3 consists of 15 residues. V dropped 1 base and J dropped 5; count of bases not matched to a gene: 4. The CDR3, as DNA: TGTGCCAGCAGTTTATCCCTAGCGGGAGGTCACGAGCAGTACTTC. Protein sequence: CASSLSLAGGHEQYF.

The genes are TRBV9 and TRBJ2-3; D gene uncertain. CDR1 SGDLS and CDR2 YYNGEE come from the germline V gene. The ends were cut back, 0 bases at V and 2 bases at J, with 10 bases in the middle. The CDR3 is 15 amino acids. Here the CDR3 reads CASSVATRITDTQYF. The CDR3 DNA reads TGTGCCAGCAGCGTAGCTACGCGGATCACAGATACGCAGTATTTT.

The rearrangement uses TRBV27 and TRBJ2-6; possibly TRBD1 for D (6 bases). Germline V gene lookup returns CDR1 MNHEY and CDR2 SMNVEV (reference sequence). CDR3 size: 22 residues. V lost 6 bases and J lost 0, with 30 bases in between. The CDR3 bases are TGTGCCAGCAGGCCACCCCACGCGCCTGGACAGATACTACCCTCTGGGGCCAACGTCCTGACTTTC. It codes for CASRPPHAPGQILPSGANVLTF.

Concerning this clone: The same CDR3 can be traced to other DNA sequences in this sample. The genes are TRBV19 and TRBJ2-7, with a possible D match to TRBD1 (6 bases). The germline V gene has CDR1 LNHDA and CDR2 SQIVND (reference sequence). The V and J ends lost 5 bases and 3 bases respectively, with 17 bases between them. This CDR3 has 15 residues. CDR3 region: CASSAPGQGYYEQYF. The CDR3 coding sequence is TGTGCCAGTAGTGCCCCGGGGCAGGGGTACTACGAGCAGTACTTC.

This clone was found once. The chain links TRBV2 to TRBJ2-7; TRBD1 matches 8 bases. The CDR3 spans 15 residues. Germline assignment: CDR1 SNHLY and CDR2 FYNNEI. V was pared by 7 bases and J by 7 bases, with 15 bases of the junction left unmatched. CDR3 sequence (DNA): TGTGCCAGCATACGACAGGGGCGTGGGACGGAAGAGCAGTACTTC. It translates to CASIRQGRGTEEQYF.

This chain uses TRBV5-1 with TRBJ2-7; 7 bases line up with TRBD1. The CDR3 is 16 amino acids. J was trimmed by 0 bases and V by 3 bases; bases with no gene match: 9. CDR1 is SGHRS and CDR2 is YFSETQ in the germline V gene. This CDR3 reads CASSYQGGESSYEQYF. The CDR3 nucleotides are TGCGCCAGCAGCTACCAAGGGGGCGAAAGCTCCTACGAGCAGTACTTC.

The rearrangement joins TRBV27 to TRBJ1-1, with 9 bases matching TRBD1. Germline CDR1 and CDR2: MNHEY and SMNVEV (reference sequence). The CDR3 length is 16 residues. V was clipped by 3 bases and J by 1 base; unmatched bases: 6. CDR3 DNA sequence: TGTGCCAGCAGTTTCCTTCTGGGACAGGGGAACACTGAAGCTTTCTTT. Protein sequence: CASSFLLGQGNTEAFF.

The chain recombines TRBV29-1 with TRBJ1-5; D is perhaps TRBD1 (6 bases). Germline CDR1 SQVTM, CDR2 ANQGSEA. Between the trimmed V and J ends, which lost 7 bases and 5 bases, there was a span of 18 bases. This CDR3 contains 14 residues. Here the CDR3 reads CSASTGGQYQPQHF. The CDR3 coding sequence is TGCAGCGCCTCGACAGGAGGACAATATCAGCCCCAGCATTTT.

The chain is built from TRBV19 and TRBJ2-7, with TRBD1 as a possible D gene (7 bases). This CDR3 has 14 residues. CDR1 and CDR2 (germline): LNHDA, SQIVND (reference sequence). V was trimmed by 5 bases and J by 4 bases, leaving 15 bases between them. This chain's CDR3 is CASSPQGREYEQYF. CDR3 in DNA: TGTGCCAGTAGTCCACAGGGGCGGGAATACGAGCAGTACTTC. Looking up the rest from reference TRBV19 and TRBJ2-7 gives the full variable domain: DGGITQSPKYLFRKEGQNVTLSCEQNLNHDAMYWYRQDPGQGLRLIYYSQIVNDFQKGDIAEGYSVSREKKESFPLTVTSAQKNPTAFYLCASSPQGREYEQYFGPGTRLTVT.

The chain recombines TRBV6-5 with TRBJ2-2, with a weak D call TRBD2 (5 bases). Looked up from germline, CDR1 is MNHEY and CDR2 is SVGAGI. Deletions cut 8 bases from V and 0 bases from J, with 13 bases between. The CDR3 loop spans 15 amino acids. The CDR3 DNA sequence: TGTGCCAGCCGGAGTTACGGGGCGAACACCGGGGAGCTGTTTTTT. Translating gives CASRSYGANTGELFF.

CDR3 sequence (DNA): TGTGCCAGCAGGCCGGCAGGGACAACCCTAGCCAAAAACATTCAGTACTTC. The encoded protein is CASRPAGTTLAKNIQYF. The gene calls are TRBV28 and TRBJ2-4; TRBD1 is a possible D gene (6 bases). The CDR3 covers 17 residues. From germline, CDR1 is MDHEN and CDR2 SYDVKM. With 6 bases removed from V and 0 bases from J, the gap between germline ends came to 18 bases.

The chain links TRBV18 to TRBJ1-1, with 8 positions matching TRBD1. Trimming cost V 6 bases and J 5 bases; bases outside gene matches: 11. CDR3 length: 15 amino acids. The germline gives CDR1 KGHSH, CDR2 LQKENI. This CDR3 is CASSQDRGGKTEAFF. The CDR3 nucleotides are TGTGCCAGCTCCCAAGACAGGGGAGGAAAAACTGAAGCTTTCTTT.

The sample holds a few counts of this clone. At one of its ends the junction is not consistent with the germline gene, which may arise from a read error. V and J are TRBV19 and TRBJ2-2, with 9 bases identical to TRBD2. Looked up from germline, CDR1 is LNHDA and CDR2 is SQIVND (reference sequence). This CDR3 has 17 residues. The CDR3 region is CASRIGWAGGPVGELFF. CDR3 DNA: TGTGCCAGTAGAATAGGGTGGGCGGGAGGGCCTGTCGGGGAGCTGTTTTTT.

The chain couples TRBV30 to TRBJ1-5; D gene ambiguous. V was cut by 5 bases and J by 6 bases, with 14 bases left in between. This CDR3 has 13 amino acids. The germline V gene has CDR1 GTSNPN and CDR2 SVGIG (reference sequence). Written as DNA, the CDR3 is TGTGCCTGGGAGAGCTATTCGGGTCAGCCCCAGCATTTT. As protein: CAWESYSGQPQHF.

J is TRBJ1-5 and V is TRBV5-1; D gene unclear. CDR1 and CDR2 from the germline V gene are SGHRS and YFSETQ. There are 14 residues in the CDR3. V shed 8 bases and J shed 2 bases, with 14 bases lying between them. This chain's CDR3 is CASSTGERNQPQHF. CDR3 DNA: TGCGCCAGTTCAACCGGGGAACGCAATCAGCCCCAGCATTTT.

The chain links TRBV28 to TRBJ1-2, with 12 bases that match TRBD1. There are 18 residues in the CDR3. The trim removed 4 bases at V and 8 bases at J, leaving 17 bases unmatched. Looked up from germline, CDR1 is MDHEN and CDR2 is SYDVKM. DNA for the CDR3: TGTGCCAGCAGTTCACCGGGACAGGGGGCGATCCGGCTTTGGGGCTACACCTTC. Translated, it gives CASSSPGQGAIRLWGYTF.

This chain links TRBV15 with TRBJ1-2, with D possibly matching TRBD1 (5 bases). This CDR3 is 14 amino acids long. CDR1 and CDR2 (germline): LNHNV, YYDKDF (reference sequence). V was clipped by 0 bases and J by 2 bases, with 7 bases between them. The CDR3 DNA follows: TGTGCCACCAGCAGAGATCGACAGAACTATGGCTACACCTTC. It translates to CATSRDRQNYGYTF. The entire variable domain, with the rest obtained from reference TRBV15 and TRBJ1-2, is as follows: DAMVIQNPRYQVTQFGKPVTLSCSQTLNHNVMYWYQQKSSQAPKLLFHYYDKDFNNEADTPDNFQSRRPNTSFCFLDIRSPGLGDTAMYLCATSRDRQNYGYTFGSGTRLTVV.

The V call is TRBV10-1, the J call TRBJ2-1, with 9 bases aligning to TRBD2. Germline-derived CDR1 and CDR2 are WNHNN and SYGVQD (reference sequence). The CDR3 has 14 residues. Trimming cost V 6 bases and J 8 bases; bases outside gene matches: 8. For the CDR3, the DNA is TGCGCCAGCAGAAGCGGGGGGCCCTGCGATGAGCAGTTCTTC. It is translated as CASRSGGPCDEQFF.

This chain links TRBV5-1 with TRBJ2-2, with 7 positions matching TRBD2. CDR3 size: 15 residues. Losses at the gene ends were 3 bases for V and 0 bases for J; bases not matched to a gene: 2. Germline V CDR1 and CDR2: SGHRS, YFSETQ. The CDR3 nucleotides are TGCGCCAGCAGCTCCGGACTAGCGAACACCGGGGAGCTGTTTTTT. As protein: CASSSGLANTGELFF.